Below, 14 T cell receptor beta chains from the same sample are listed, as sequenced in a study of T cell changes during pregnancy in multiple sclerosis. Sequenced by immunoSEQ multiplex PCR; TCRdb stores in-frame clones only, minus some. The sample records about 130,000 clones, 95% to 98% being singletons. Material: peripheral blood, obtained after pregnancy. The receptors here all came from a female donor with multiple sclerosis, enrolled in a pregnancy study.

The gene calls are TRBV7-8 and TRBJ2-1, with 10 bases that match TRBD2. Trimming cost V 0 bases and J 7 bases; bases outside gene matches: 3. This CDR3 contains 15 residues. Germline loops: CDR1 SGHVS, CDR2 FQNEAQ. The CDR3 spells CASSLAAGGPNEQFF. The CDR3 coding sequence is TGTGCCAGCAGCTTAGCAGCGGGAGGGCCGAATGAGCAGTTCTTC.

This clone was recorded only once. This chain links TRBV6-1 with TRBJ2-7; a weak D match, TRBD1 (5 bases). Germline CDR1 is MNHNS and CDR2 is SASEGT. The CDR3 is made up of 14 amino acids. Trimming took 4 bases from V and 3 from J, leaving 13 bases between them. CDR3 coding DNA: TGTGCCAGCAGTGTTGGACATCGCGACTACGAGCAGTACTTC. It translates to CASSVGHRDYEQYF.

The chain recombines TRBV11-2 with TRBJ1-1; no clear D gene. CDR1 and CDR2 from the germline V gene are SGHAT and FQNNGV. This CDR3 has 14 amino acids. Between the trimmed V and J ends, which lost 5 bases and 6 bases, there was a span of 16 bases. The CDR3 here is CASSPGLFSAEAFF. As DNA, the CDR3 is TGTGCCAGCAGCCCCGGACTGTTTTCGGCTGAAGCTTTCTTT.

The chain uses TRBV28 and TRBJ1-2, with D possibly matching TRBD1 (6 bases). The CDR3 consists of 15 residues. V was cut by 6 bases and J by 0 bases, with 14 bases left in between. CDR1 is MDHEN, CDR2 SYDVKM, per germline. CDR3 loop: CASRTLQGPNYGYTF. In nucleotides, the CDR3 is TGTGCCAGCAGAACATTACAGGGCCCTAACTATGGCTACACCTTC.

The chain couples TRBV7-2 to TRBJ2-1; 7 nucleotides agree with TRBD1. J lost 0 bases, V lost 5 bases, and 7 bases had no gene match. The germline gives CDR1 SGHTA, CDR2 FQGNSA. This CDR3 has 16 amino acids. CDR3 nucleotides: TGTGCCAGCAGCCCTAGGGGGCGCTCCTCCTACAATGAGCAGTTCTTC. This sequence encodes CASSPRGRSSYNEQFF.

The chain uses TRBV28 and TRBJ2-7; 8 nucleotides agree with TRBD1. The V segment lost 6 bases and the J segment 4 bases; nucleotides outside the gene matches: 8. The CDR3 sequence is 14 residues long. Germline CDR1 is MDHEN and CDR2 is SYDVKM. CDR3 residues: CASSMDRVLYEQYF. CDR3 nucleotides: TGTGCCAGCAGCATGGACAGGGTCCTTTACGAGCAGTACTTC. The variable domain in full, with the rest retrieved from reference TRBV28 and TRBJ2-7, is DVKVTQSSRYLVKRTGEKVFLECVQDMDHENMFWYRQDPGLGLRLIYFSYDVKMKEKGDIPEGYSVSREKKERFSLILESASTNQTSMYLCASSMDRVLYEQYFGPGTRLTVT.

This rearrangement joins TRBV5-1 to TRBJ2-1; 9 nucleotides align to TRBD1. CDR1 SGHRS and CDR2 YFSETQ come from the germline V gene. The CDR3 totals 16 residues. With 4 bases clipped from V and 4 bases from J, the junction kept 9 bases outside the gene matches. The CDR3 here is CASSPGTGSGYNEQFF. The CDR3 bases are TGCGCCAGCAGCCCGGGGACAGGGTCGGGGTACAATGAGCAGTTCTTC. The full variable domain, its missing parts supplied by reference TRBV5-1 and TRBJ2-1, is KAGVTQTPRYLIKTRGQQVTLSCSPISGHRSVSWYQQTPGQGLQFLFEYFSETQRNKGNFPGRFSGRQFSNSRSEMNVSTLELGDSALYLCASSPGTGSGYNEQFFGPGTRLTVL.

J is TRBJ2-7 and V is TRBV27, with D uncertain. CDR3 length: 14 amino acids. The germline V and J ends were trimmed by 2 bases and 2 bases, with 10 bases remaining between them. The V gene's germline CDR1 is MNHEY and CDR2 SMNVEV (reference sequence). CDR3 in DNA: TGTGCCAGCAGTTTAACCGGGTATGCCTACGAGCAGTACTTC. Translating gives CASSLTGYAYEQYF.

The chain employs TRBV28 and TRBJ1-1; no firm D call. This CDR3 has 12 residues. The V end lost 3 bases, the J end lost 2 bases, and 4 bases lay between the germline ends. Germline V CDR1 and CDR2: MDHEN, SYDVKM. The CDR3 is CASSFSNTEAFF. In DNA form, the CDR3 reads TGTGCCAGCAGTTTCTCCAACACTGAAGCTTTCTTT. Using reference TRBV28 and TRBJ1-1 for the parts outside the CDR3, the full variable domain is DVKVTQSSRYLVKRTGEKVFLECVQDMDHENMFWYRQDPGLGLRLIYFSYDVKMKEKGDIPEGYSVSREKKERFSLILESASTNQTSMYLCASSFSNTEAFFGQGTRLTVV.

This clone was seen a handful of times. The CDR3 is CASSPGQNGENTEAFF. In nucleotides, the CDR3 is TGTGCCAGCAGCCCGGGACAGAACGGGGAGAACACTGAAGCTTTCTTT. The genes are TRBV5-4 and TRBJ1-1; 7 bases agree with TRBD1. Unmatched junction bases numbered 10, after V lost 4 bases and J lost 1 base. The germline gives CDR1 SGHNT, CDR2 YYREEE (reference sequence). The CDR3 sequence is 16 residues long.

The chain recombines TRBV7-8 with TRBJ2-7, with D tentatively TRBD2 (6 bases). CDR3 length: 14 amino acids. Germline V gives CDR1 SGHVS, CDR2 FQNEAQ. Trimming took off 2 bases at V and 7 bases at J, with 15 bases between the two ends. CDR3: CASSLSGAPGEQYF. CDR3 DNA: TGTGCCAGCAGCTTATCGGGAGCCCCAGGGGAGCAGTACTTC.

The rearrangement links TRBV28 to TRBJ2-7, with 9 bases aligning to TRBD2. There are 21 residues in the CDR3. V lost 2 bases, J lost 3 bases, and 23 bases stayed unmatched. From germline, CDR1 is MDHEN and CDR2 SYDVKM. In nucleotides, the CDR3 is TGTGCCAGCAGTTTAAGGGCGTGGGTTCGGACTAGCGAGAGTCCGCTCTACGAGCAGTACTTC. It specifies CASSLRAWVRTSESPLYEQYF. The entire variable domain, with the rest obtained from reference TRBV28 and TRBJ2-7, is as follows: DVKVTQSSRYLVKRTGEKVFLECVQDMDHENMFWYRQDPGLGLRLIYFSYDVKMKEKGDIPEGYSVSREKKERFSLILESASTNQTSMYLCASSLRAWVRTSESPLYEQYFGPGTRLTVT.

The gene calls are TRBV7-3 and TRBJ2-5, with a tentative D call TRBD2 (5 bases). CDR1 is SGHTA and CDR2 is FQGTGA in the germline V gene. The V end was cut by 5 bases, the J end by 5 bases, with 12 bases between. The CDR3 is made up of 13 amino acids. Here the CDR3 reads CASSRGWGETQYF. In DNA form, the CDR3 reads TGTGCCAGCAGCCGGGGATGGGGTGAGACCCAGTACTTC.

The chain is built from TRBV18 and TRBJ2-7; D possibly corresponds to TRBD2 (5 bases). This CDR3 has 16 amino acids. V lost 2 bases, J lost 1 base, and 15 bases lay in between. CDR1 and CDR2 from the germline V gene are KGHSH and LQKENI. CDR3 protein: CASSPAAGSQSYEQYF. Here the CDR3 DNA reads TGTGCCAGCTCACCAGCGGCGGGCAGCCAATCCTACGAGCAGTACTTC.